This T cell receptor beta chain appears in the sequencing data of a study of T cell repertoires in cytomegalovirus infection (dated 2019 in TCRdb). Study-wide context: Recently identified HLA-C-restricted CMV epitopes, whose presentation resists viral immunomodulation, were targeted by peptide stimulations together with well-studied HLA-B-restricted epitopes. Because public TCR beta signatures pointed to carriage of CMV infection together with the matching HLA type, the HLA type of each donor mattered for the analysis. What the work shows at the level of the full study, not this receptor alone: The ex vivo response was dominated by HLA-C-restricted CMV-specific TCR beta clonotypes, which also provided the single most frequent clonotype in two of eight donors. Cumulative frequency of public TCR beta family members discriminated carriers of CMV infection plus the relevant HLA type in this cohort and an independent approximately 360-donor cohort.

Taken from cysteine to phenylalanine, the CDR3 has 15 residues. Here the CDR3 DNA is all that survives: 45 bases in frame from base 1. From a lookup of the germline V gene (reference sequence), CDR1 and CDR2 are LNHDA and SQIVND. V is pared back by 3 bases and J by 5 bases, with 16 bases lying between the germline termini. What this sample's treatment or condition label stands for: in vitro stimulation with specific CMV peptide epitopes to enrich CMV-specific T cells. A note on this clonotype: What antigen it recognizes has not been identified. It has no much larger one-base neighbor in the sample; base qualities were not kept.

Data came from an Illumina HiSeq 1500. The public reads were reprocessed in TCRdb via fastp at Q25 and MiXCR, keeping in-frame beta chains. Rows with a matching CDR3 protein are joined into one entry that keeps the most common DNA and genes. This sample is represented by some 350,000 distinct CDR3 sequences; 25% to 30% of them were singletons. The biggest ten clones account for about 19% of the sample. The source of this sequence is a human donor in good health (CMV status not recorded). Some clones in this sample may be carry-over from other donors' samples. This material consisted of cultured PBMCs, taken from culture after CMV antigen stimulation. The V gene is TRBV19 and the J gene is TRBJ1-1, and TRBD1 may be the D gene, going by 5 matching bases. For the CDR3, the sequence is CASSIRMAGRTEAFF. The nucleotide sequence reads as follows: TGTGCCAGTAGTATCAGAATGGCAGGGAGGACTGAAGCTTTCTTT.